The clone carrying this T cell receptor (beta chain) was recorded a few times. The target antigen is unknown. General observations from the study: Tumor memory CD4+ T cell TCR gene usage clustered with blood and lymph node memory CD4+ cells and lymph node naive CD4+ cells. Whole repertoires were not studied in the larger cohort, only one V-J beta rearrangement.

One entry per CDR3 protein results from TCRdb running MiXCR on the 5' RACE reads. The sample holds about 57,000 distinct CDR3 sequences, about 28% seen once. V gave up 1 base and J gave up 12 bases, with 14 bases separating them. The CDR3 runs 13 residues. Germline CDR1 is SGDLS and CDR2 is YYNGEE. The V and J genes are TRBV9 and TRBJ2-1, with D tentatively TRBD2 (6 bases). The clonotype originates from a female donor with breast cancer. The sample comprised tumor-infiltrating memory CD4+ T cells sorted from the breast tumor. Subset denoted: memory CD4+ T cells, CD4+CD45RO+CD25-. In nucleotides, the CDR3 is TGTGCCAGCAGCGTACAACCGGGACTGCGGCAGTTCTTC. It encodes CASSVQPGLRQFF.